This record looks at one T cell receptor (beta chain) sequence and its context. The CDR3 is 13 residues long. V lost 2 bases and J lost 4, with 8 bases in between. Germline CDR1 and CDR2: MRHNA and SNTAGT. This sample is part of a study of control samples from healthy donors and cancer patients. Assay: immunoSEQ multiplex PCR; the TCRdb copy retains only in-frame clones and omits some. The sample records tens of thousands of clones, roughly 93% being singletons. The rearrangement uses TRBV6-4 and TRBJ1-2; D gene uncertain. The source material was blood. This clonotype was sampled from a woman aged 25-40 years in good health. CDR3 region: CASSDGHSYGYTF. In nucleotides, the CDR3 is TGTGCCAGCAGTGACGGGCACAGCTATGGCTACACCTTC.